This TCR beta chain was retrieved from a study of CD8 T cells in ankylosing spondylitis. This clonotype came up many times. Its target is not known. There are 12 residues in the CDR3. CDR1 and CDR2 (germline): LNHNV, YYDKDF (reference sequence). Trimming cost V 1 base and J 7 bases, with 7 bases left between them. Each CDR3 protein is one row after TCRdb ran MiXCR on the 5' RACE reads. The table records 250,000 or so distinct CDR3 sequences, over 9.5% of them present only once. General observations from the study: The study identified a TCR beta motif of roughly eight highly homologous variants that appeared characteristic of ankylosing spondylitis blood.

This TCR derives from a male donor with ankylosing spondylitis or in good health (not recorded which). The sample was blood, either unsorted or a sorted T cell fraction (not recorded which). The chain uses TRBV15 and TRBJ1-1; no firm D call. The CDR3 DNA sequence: TGTGCCACCAGCAGAGCGGTGGGTGAAGCTTTCTTT. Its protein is CATSRAVGEAFF.